A single sample is the source of the 3 T cell receptor beta chains below, sequenced in a study of blood T cell repertoires in COVID-19. Data came from immunoSEQ multiplex PCR; TCRdb stores just in-frame clones and leaves some out. This table holds 100,000 to 150,000 clones, approximately 71% found once. The sample was peripheral blood. All receptors come from a human donor in a cohort sampled during active COVID-19.

V usage is TRBV5-4 and J usage is TRBJ2-5; the match to TRBD2 covers 14 bases. With V trimmed by 6 bases and J by 4 bases, 11 bases remained unmatched. Per the germline V gene, CDR1 is SGHNT and CDR2 is YYREEE (reference sequence). This CDR3 contains 17 residues. For the CDR3, the DNA is TGTGCCAGCACCGAAACCCGACTAGCGGGAGGGCCAGAGACCCAGTACTTC. Its translation: CASTETRLAGGPETQYF.

V is TRBV29-1 and J is TRBJ1-4; 7 bases match TRBD1. Germline V lookup: CDR1 SQVTM, CDR2 ANQGSEA. V trimming: 4 bases; J trimming: 7 bases; junction bases outside the gene matches: 9. The CDR3 contains 14 residues. CDR3 DNA: TGCAGCGTTGTCCCGGACAGGTCTCCTGAAAAACTGTTTTTT. Its protein product is CSVVPDRSPEKLFF.

The chain links TRBV5-4 to TRBJ2-7; no definite D call. The CDR3 is made up of 13 amino acids. The germline V gene has CDR1 SGHNT and CDR2 YYREEE (reference sequence). The germline V and J ends were trimmed by 6 bases and 6 bases, with 16 bases remaining between them. CDR3 coding DNA: TGTGCCAGCAAAATAAATCTCCGTTTCGAGCAGTACTTC. It encodes CASKINLRFEQYF.